These T cell receptor beta chains were read from a single sample in a study of blood T cells in healthy people across ages. MiXCR, run by TCRdb on the 5' RACE reads, gives a single entry per CDR3 protein. The table shows 500,000 to 700,000 distinct CDR3 sequences, with approximately 30% occurring only once. Sequencing used blood. The receptors were sampled from a woman over 75 in good health. CDR3s include the opening cysteine and the closing phenylalanine or tryptophan. D genes are given only for firm matches. Clone size is not always given. Where it is, it says once, few, many or a class for expanded clones.

v_call	j_call	d_call	clone_size	cdr3_nt	cdr3_aa
TRBV20-1	TRBJ2-7	.	.	TGCAGTGCTCAAAGGTCCCCCGTGGGTGAGCAGTACTTC	CSAQRSPVGEQYF
TRBV5-6	TRBJ2-3	TRBD2	once	TGTGCCAGCGGGAGCGGGGCTAGCACAGATACGCAGTATTTT	CASGSGASTDTQYF
TRBV7-9	TRBJ1-1	.	.	TGTGCCAGCAGTCCCCTTGAGGGTTACACTGAAGCTTTCTTT	CASSPLEGYTEAFF
TRBV27	TRBJ2-1	TRBD2	many	TGTGCCAGCAGTTTAAGGATTCCGGGACTAGCGGGGGGGAACTACAATGAGCAGTTCTTC	CASSLRIPGLAGGNYNEQFF
TRBV5-1	TRBJ1-2	.	many	TGCGCCAGCAGCTTGGATGGGGGGTTCAATGGCTACACCTTC	CASSLDGGFNGYTF
TRBV6-6	TRBJ2-5	.	many	TGTGCCAGCAGACCCCGCGAGACAGAGACCCAGTACTTC	CASRPRETETQYF
TRBV29-1	TRBJ2-7	TRBD2	many	TGCAGCGTTGATGGGGGGGAGCGCTCCTACGAGCAGTACTTC	CSVDGGERSYEQYF
TRBV7-2	TRBJ2-1	TRBD2	many	TGTGCCAGCGGACTAGCGGGGGGAATATTCAATGAGCAGTTCTTC	CASGLAGGIFNEQFF
TRBV30	TRBJ2-7	TRBD1	many	TGTGCCTGGAGTTCCCGGGACAGGGTGTCCTACGAGCAGTACTTC	CAWSSRDRVSYEQYF
TRBV28	TRBJ2-2	.	few	TGTGCCAGCAGCCCCGATGGGCCGAACACCGGGGAGCTGTTTTTT	CASSPDGPNTGELFF
TRBV27	TRBJ2-7	.	.	TGTGCCAGCATCGCATCCTTGGGGTTTTACAATGAGCAGTACTTC	CASIASLGFYNEQYF
TRBV7-2	TRBJ1-1	TRBD1	.	TGTGCCAGCGGGTCAGGGGGGACGCGCACTGAAGCTTTCTTT	CASGSGGTRTEAFF
TRBV6-5	TRBJ2-7	.	many	TGTGCCAGCAGTCAACACGGCTACGAGCAGTACTTC	CASSQHGYEQYF
TRBV7-9	TRBJ2-5	TRBD1	.	TGTGCCAGCAGCTCCCCGGGACAGGGGGCGGGGGAGACCCAGTACTTC	CASSSPGQGAGETQYF
TRBV6-1	TRBJ1-1	.	.	TGTGCCAGCAAAATAAGGAGCGGAGGGATGAACACTGAAGCTTTCTTT	CASKIRSGGMNTEAFF
TRBV12-3/TRBV12-4	TRBJ2-7	TRBD2	.	TGTGCCAGCAGTTTAGATCAGCGGGACTACAATGAGCAGTACTTC	CASSLDQRDYNEQYF
TRBV4-2	TRBJ2-7	.	few	TGTGCCAGCAGCTTTTCGGGCTCCTACGAGCAGTACTTC	CASSFSGSYEQYF
TRBV20-1	TRBJ1-5	.	many	TGCAGTGCTAGAGCAGGGAGGGACAATCAGCCCCAGCATTTT	CSARAGRDNQPQHF
TRBV27	TRBJ1-6	TRBD1	many	TGTGCCAGCAGTCAATCGCGGGACAGAACTTCACCCCTCCACTTT	CASSQSRDRTSPLHF
TRBV30	TRBJ2-5	.	.	TGTGCCTGGAGTGGACCCCCACAGTCCCAAGAGACCCAGTACTTC	CAWSGPPQSQETQYF
TRBV3-1	TRBJ2-1	.	.	TGTGCCAGCAGCCCGACTCCTGGGACTGGGGTGTTCTTC	CASSPTPGTGVFF
TRBV25-1	TRBJ1-1	TRBD1	.	TGTGCCAGCAGTGAATGGGGGACAGGGGGGAACACTGAAGCTTTCTTT	CASSEWGTGGNTEAFF
TRBV29-1	TRBJ1-1	.	.	TGCAGCGTTCGACAGGATCGGAACACTGAAGCTTTCTTT	CSVRQDRNTEAFF